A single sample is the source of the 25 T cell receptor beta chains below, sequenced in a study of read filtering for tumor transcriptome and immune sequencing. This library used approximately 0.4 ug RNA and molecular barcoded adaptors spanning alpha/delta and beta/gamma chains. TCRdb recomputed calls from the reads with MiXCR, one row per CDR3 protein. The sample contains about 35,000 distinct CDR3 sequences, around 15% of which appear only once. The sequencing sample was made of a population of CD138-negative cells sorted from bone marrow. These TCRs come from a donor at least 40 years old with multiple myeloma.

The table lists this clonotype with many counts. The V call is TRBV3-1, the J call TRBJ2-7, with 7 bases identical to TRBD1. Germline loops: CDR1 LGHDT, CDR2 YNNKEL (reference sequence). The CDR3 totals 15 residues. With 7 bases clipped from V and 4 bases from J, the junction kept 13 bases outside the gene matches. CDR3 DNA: TGTGCCAGCACGAGGGGTGCAGGGGGTTCTTACGAGCAGTACTTC. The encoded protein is CASTRGAGGSYEQYF.

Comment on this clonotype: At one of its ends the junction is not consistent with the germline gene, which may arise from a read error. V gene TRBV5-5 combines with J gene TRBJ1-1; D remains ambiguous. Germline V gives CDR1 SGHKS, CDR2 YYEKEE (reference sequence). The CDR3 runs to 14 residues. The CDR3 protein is CASSLGRTSTEAFF. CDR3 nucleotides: TGTGCCAGCAGCTTGGGGCGAACGTCCACTGAAGCTTTCTTC.

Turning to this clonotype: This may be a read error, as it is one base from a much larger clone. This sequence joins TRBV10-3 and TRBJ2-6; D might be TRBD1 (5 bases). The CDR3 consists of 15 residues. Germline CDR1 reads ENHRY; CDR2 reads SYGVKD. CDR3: CAISELNSGANVPTF. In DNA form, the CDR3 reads TGTGCCATCAGTGAACTGAACTCTGGGGCCAACGTCCCGACTTTC.

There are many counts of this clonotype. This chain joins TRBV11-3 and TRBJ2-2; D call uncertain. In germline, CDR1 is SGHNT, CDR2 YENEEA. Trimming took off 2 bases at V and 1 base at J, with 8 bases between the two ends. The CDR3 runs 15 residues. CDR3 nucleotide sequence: TGTGCCAGCAGCTTATCGGATCGGAACACCGGGGAGCTGTTTTTT. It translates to CASSLSDRNTGELFF.

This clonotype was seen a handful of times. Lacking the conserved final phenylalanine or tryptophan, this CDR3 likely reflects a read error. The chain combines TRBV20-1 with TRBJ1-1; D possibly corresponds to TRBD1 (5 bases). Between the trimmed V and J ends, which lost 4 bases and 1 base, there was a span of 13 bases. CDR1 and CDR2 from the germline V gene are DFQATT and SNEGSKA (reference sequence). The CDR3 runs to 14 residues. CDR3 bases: TGCAGTGCTACAGGACATCTAGGGAACACTGAAGCTTTCTTA. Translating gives CSATGHLGNTEAFL.

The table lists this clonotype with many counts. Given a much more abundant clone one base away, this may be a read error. CDR3 protein: CASSLGLYNGQFF. CDR3 DNA sequence: TGTGCCAGCAGCTTAGGGCTCTACAATGGGCAGTTCTTC. This rearrangement joins TRBV7-9 to TRBJ2-1; D gene uncertain. This CDR3 is 13 amino acids long. Germline lookup yields CDR1 SEHNR and CDR2 FQNEAQ (reference sequence).

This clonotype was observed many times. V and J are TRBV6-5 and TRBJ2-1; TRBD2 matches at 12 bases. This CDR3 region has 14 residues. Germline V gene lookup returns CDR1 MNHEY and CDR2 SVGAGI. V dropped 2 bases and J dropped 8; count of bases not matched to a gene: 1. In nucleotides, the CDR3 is TGTGCCAGCAGTTACCCTAGCGGGAGGGATGAGCAGTTCTTC. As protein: CASSYPSGRDEQFF.

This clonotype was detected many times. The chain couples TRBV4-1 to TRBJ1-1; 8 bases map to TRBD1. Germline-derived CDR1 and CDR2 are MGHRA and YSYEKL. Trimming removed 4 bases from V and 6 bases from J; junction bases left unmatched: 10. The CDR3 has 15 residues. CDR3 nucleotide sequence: TGCGCCAGCAGCCCGCGACAGGGGAGAGAAGCTGAAGCTTTCTTT. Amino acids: CASSPRQGREAEAFF.

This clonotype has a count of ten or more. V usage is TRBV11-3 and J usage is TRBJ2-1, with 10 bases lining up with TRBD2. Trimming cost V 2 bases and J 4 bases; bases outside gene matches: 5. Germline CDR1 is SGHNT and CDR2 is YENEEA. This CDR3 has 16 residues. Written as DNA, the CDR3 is TGTGCCAGCAGCTTATCAGGACTAGCGGCTTACAATGAGCAGTTCTTC. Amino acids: CASSLSGLAAYNEQFF.

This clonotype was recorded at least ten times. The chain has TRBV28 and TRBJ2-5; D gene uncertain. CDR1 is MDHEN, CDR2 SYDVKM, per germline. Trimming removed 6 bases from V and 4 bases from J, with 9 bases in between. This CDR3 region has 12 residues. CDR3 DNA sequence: TGTGCCAGCAGATCGGGTGGAGAGACCCAGTACTTC. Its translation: CASRSGGETQYF.

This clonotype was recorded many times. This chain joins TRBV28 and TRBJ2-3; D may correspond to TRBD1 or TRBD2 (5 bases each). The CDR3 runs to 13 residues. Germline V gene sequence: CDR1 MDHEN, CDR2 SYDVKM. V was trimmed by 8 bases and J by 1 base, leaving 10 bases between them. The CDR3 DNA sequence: TGTGCCAGCCTTTTGGGGGGCACAGATACGCAGTATTTT. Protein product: CASLLGGTDTQYF.

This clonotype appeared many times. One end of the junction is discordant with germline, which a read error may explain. CDR3 nucleotide sequence: TGTGTCAGCAGCACCTTGACACCTAACTATGGCTACACCTTC. Translated, it gives CVSSTLTPNYGYTF. This rearrangement joins TRBV5-5 to TRBJ1-2, with D uncertain. Germline CDR1 SGHKS, CDR2 YYEKEE (reference sequence). CDR3 size: 14 residues.

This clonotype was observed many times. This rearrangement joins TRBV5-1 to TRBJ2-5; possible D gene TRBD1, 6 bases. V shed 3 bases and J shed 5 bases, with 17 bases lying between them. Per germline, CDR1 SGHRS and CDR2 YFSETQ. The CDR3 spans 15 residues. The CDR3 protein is CASSWTGTTRETQYF. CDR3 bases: TGCGCCAGCAGCTGGACCGGGACAACGAGGGAGACCCAGTACTTC.

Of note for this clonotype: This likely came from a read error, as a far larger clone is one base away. The CDR3 protein is CASNQDRGQPQHF. CDR3 nucleotides: TGTGCCAGCAACCAGGACAGGGGTCAGCCCCAGCATTTT. The rearrangement joins TRBV11-3 to TRBJ1-5; 9 bases are a match to TRBD1. V shed 7 bases, J shed 6 bases, and the junction held 4 bases outside the gene matches. The CDR3 consists of 13 residues. In germline, CDR1 is SGHNT, CDR2 YENEEA.

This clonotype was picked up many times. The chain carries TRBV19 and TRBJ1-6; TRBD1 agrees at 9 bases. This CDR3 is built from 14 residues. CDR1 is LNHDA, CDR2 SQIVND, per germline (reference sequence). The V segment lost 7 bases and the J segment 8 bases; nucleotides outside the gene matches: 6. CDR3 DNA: TGTGCCAGTAAACGGGACAGGGTTGATTCACCCCTCCACTTT. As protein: CASKRDRVDSPLHF.

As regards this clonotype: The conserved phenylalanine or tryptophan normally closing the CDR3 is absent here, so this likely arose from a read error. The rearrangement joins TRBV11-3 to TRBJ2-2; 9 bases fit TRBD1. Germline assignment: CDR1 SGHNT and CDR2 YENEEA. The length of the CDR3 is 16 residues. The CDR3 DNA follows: TGTGCCGGCAGCCCACGGACAGGGGCGGGGACCGGGGAGCTGTTTCTT. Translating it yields CAGSPRTGAGTGELFL.

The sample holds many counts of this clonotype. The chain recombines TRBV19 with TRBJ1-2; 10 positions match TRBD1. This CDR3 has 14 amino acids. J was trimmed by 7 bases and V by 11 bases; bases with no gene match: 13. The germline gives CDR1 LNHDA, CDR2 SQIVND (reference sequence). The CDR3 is CASKFRTGGAGYTF. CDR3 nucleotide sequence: TGTGCCTCAAAATTTCGGACAGGGGGTGCTGGCTACACCTTC.

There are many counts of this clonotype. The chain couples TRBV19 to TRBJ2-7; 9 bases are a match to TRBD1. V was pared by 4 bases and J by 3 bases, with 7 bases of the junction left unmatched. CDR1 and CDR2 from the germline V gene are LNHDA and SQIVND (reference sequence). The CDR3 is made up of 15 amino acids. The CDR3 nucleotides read TGTGCCAGTAGTAGGGGACAGGGAGGGGTCTACGAGCAGTACTTC. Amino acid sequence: CASSRGQGGVYEQYF. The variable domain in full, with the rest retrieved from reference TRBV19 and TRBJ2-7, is DGGITQSPKYLFRKEGQNVTLSCEQNLNHDAMYWYRQDPGQGLRLIYYSQIVNDFQKGDIAEGYSVSREKKESFPLTVTSAQKNPTAFYLCASSRGQGGVYEQYFGPGTRLTVT.

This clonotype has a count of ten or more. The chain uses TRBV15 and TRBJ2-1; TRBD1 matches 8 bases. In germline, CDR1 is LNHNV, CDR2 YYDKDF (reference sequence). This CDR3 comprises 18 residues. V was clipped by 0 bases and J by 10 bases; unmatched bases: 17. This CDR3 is CATSRELGGGQGIREQFF. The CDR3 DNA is TGTGCCACCAGCAGAGAACTCGGCGGTGGACAGGGTATCAGGGAGCAGTTCTTC. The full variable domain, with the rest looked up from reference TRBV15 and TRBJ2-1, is DAMVIQNPRYQVTQFGKPVTLSCSQTLNHNVMYWYQQKSSQAPKLLFHYYDKDFNNEADTPDNFQSRRPNTSFCFLDIRSPGLGDTAMYLCATSRELGGGQGIREQFFGPGTRLTVL.

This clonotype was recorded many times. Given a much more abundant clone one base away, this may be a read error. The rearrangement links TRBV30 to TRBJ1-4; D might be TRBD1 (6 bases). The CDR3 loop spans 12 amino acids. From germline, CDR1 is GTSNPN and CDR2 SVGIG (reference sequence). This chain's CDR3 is CAWKGGGEKRFF. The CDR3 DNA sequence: TGTGCCTGGAAGGGGGGCGGTGAAAAACGGTTTTTT.

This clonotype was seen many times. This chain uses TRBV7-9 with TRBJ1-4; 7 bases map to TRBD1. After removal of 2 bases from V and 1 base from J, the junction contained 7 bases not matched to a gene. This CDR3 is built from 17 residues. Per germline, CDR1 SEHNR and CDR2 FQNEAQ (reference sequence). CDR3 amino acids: CASSLRQGPGTNEKLFF. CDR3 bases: TGTGCCAGCAGCTTAAGACAGGGTCCCGGAACTAATGAAAAACTGTTTTTT.

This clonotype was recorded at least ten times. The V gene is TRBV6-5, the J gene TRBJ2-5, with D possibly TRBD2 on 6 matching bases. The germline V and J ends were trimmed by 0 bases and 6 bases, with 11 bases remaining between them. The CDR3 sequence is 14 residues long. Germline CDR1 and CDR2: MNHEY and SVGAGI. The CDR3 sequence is CASSYSRGGKTQYF. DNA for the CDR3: TGTGCCAGCAGTTACTCCCGGGGAGGAAAGACCCAGTACTTC.

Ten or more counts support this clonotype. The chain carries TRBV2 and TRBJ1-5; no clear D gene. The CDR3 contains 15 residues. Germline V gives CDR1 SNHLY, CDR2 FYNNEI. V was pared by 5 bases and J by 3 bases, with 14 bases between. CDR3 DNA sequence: TGTGCCAGCAGTTCTAGCCAGCAGCTCAATCAGCCCCAGCATTTT. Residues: CASSSSQQLNQPQHF.

CDR3 residues: CASSLLLRDILQETQYF. The CDR3 coding sequence is TGTGCCAGCAGCTTGCTCCTCCGGGACATCCTTCAAGAGACCCAGTACTTC. J is TRBJ2-5 and V is TRBV5-6; D is possibly TRBD1 (6 bases). Germline V gives CDR1 SGHDT, CDR2 YYEEEE. Trimming pared 1 base from V and 2 bases from J, leaving 18 bases between. The CDR3 consists of 17 residues.

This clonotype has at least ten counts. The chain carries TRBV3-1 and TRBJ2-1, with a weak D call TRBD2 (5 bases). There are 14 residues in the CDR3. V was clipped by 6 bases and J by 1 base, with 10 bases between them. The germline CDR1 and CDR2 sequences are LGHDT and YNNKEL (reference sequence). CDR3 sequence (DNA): TGTGCCAGCAGTAGGGAGCATTCCTACAATGAGCAGTTCTTC. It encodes CASSREHSYNEQFF.